This entry lists 5 T cell receptor beta chains sequenced from one sample in a study of OX40 agonist ivuxolimab in advanced cancers. Libraries were prepared through the immunoSEQ multiplex PCR assay. The clones in this table, taken by TCRdb from immuneACCESS, are in-frame only. Not every clone is retained; where verified, under half of the shortfall comes from an unresolved V gene, and the cause of the rest is unknown. The sample table records roughly 25,000 clones; under 80% of these occur just once. Approximately 14% of the sample rests with the top ten. Here the sequenced sample was CD4+ or CD8+ T cells sorted from blood, taken in a trial of the OX40 agonist ivuxolimab. The source is an adult with an advanced solid tumor such as melanoma, head and neck, liver or kidney cancer.

The chain uses TRBV2 and TRBJ2-7; no firm D call. CDR1 and CDR2 (germline): SNHLY, FYNNEI. V was trimmed by 5 bases and J by 0 bases, leaving 11 bases between them. The CDR3 is made up of 14 amino acids. CDR3 coding DNA: TGTGCCAGCAGTCCCTTCGAGGACTCCTACGAGCAGTACTTC. This gives the protein CASSPFEDSYEQYF.

This chain joins TRBV30 and TRBJ1-3; D may be TRBD1 (6 bases). Trimming pared 5 bases from V and 8 bases from J, leaving 10 bases between. The germline V gene has CDR1 GTSNPN and CDR2 SVGIG (reference sequence). This CDR3 spans 11 amino acids. CDR3 in DNA: TGTGCCTGGGAACAGGGTTACACCATATATTTT. Residues: CAWEQGYTIYF.

The gene calls are TRBV6-5 and TRBJ1-3; the match to TRBD1 covers 7 bases. The germline gives CDR1 MNHEY, CDR2 SVGAGI. This CDR3 comprises 14 residues. V was pared by 8 bases and J by 3 bases, with 7 bases of the junction left unmatched. The CDR3 loop is CASRLHRGGNTIYF. The CDR3 nucleotides read TGTGCCAGCCGTTTACACAGGGGTGGAAACACCATATATTTT.

This rearrangement joins TRBV11-1 to TRBJ2-2; D gene ambiguous. This CDR3 has 17 amino acids. Germline-derived CDR1 and CDR2 are SGHAT and FQDESV (reference sequence). The germline V and J ends were trimmed by 1 base and 1 base, with 13 bases remaining between them. The CDR3 DNA reads TGTGCCAGCAGCTTAGGGGTGCTGGGCAAGAACACCGGGGAGCTGTTTTTT. It specifies CASSLGVLGKNTGELFF.

This sequence joins TRBV7-9 and TRBJ1-4; the D is unclear. The germline V gene encodes CDR1 SEHNR and CDR2 FQNEAQ (reference sequence). V was pared by 3 bases and J by 8 bases, with 10 bases between. The CDR3 sequence is 13 residues long. The CDR3 nucleotides are TGTGCCAGCAGCTTTAACATGGACGAAAAACTGTTTTTT. Encoded protein: CASSFNMDEKLFF. The variable domain in full, with the rest retrieved from reference TRBV7-9 and TRBJ1-4, is DTGVSQNPRHKITKRGQNVTFRCDPISEHNRLYWYRQTLGQGPEFLTYFQNEAQLEKSRLLSDRFSAERPKGSFSTLEIQRTEQGDSAMYLCASSFNMDEKLFFGSGTQLSVL.